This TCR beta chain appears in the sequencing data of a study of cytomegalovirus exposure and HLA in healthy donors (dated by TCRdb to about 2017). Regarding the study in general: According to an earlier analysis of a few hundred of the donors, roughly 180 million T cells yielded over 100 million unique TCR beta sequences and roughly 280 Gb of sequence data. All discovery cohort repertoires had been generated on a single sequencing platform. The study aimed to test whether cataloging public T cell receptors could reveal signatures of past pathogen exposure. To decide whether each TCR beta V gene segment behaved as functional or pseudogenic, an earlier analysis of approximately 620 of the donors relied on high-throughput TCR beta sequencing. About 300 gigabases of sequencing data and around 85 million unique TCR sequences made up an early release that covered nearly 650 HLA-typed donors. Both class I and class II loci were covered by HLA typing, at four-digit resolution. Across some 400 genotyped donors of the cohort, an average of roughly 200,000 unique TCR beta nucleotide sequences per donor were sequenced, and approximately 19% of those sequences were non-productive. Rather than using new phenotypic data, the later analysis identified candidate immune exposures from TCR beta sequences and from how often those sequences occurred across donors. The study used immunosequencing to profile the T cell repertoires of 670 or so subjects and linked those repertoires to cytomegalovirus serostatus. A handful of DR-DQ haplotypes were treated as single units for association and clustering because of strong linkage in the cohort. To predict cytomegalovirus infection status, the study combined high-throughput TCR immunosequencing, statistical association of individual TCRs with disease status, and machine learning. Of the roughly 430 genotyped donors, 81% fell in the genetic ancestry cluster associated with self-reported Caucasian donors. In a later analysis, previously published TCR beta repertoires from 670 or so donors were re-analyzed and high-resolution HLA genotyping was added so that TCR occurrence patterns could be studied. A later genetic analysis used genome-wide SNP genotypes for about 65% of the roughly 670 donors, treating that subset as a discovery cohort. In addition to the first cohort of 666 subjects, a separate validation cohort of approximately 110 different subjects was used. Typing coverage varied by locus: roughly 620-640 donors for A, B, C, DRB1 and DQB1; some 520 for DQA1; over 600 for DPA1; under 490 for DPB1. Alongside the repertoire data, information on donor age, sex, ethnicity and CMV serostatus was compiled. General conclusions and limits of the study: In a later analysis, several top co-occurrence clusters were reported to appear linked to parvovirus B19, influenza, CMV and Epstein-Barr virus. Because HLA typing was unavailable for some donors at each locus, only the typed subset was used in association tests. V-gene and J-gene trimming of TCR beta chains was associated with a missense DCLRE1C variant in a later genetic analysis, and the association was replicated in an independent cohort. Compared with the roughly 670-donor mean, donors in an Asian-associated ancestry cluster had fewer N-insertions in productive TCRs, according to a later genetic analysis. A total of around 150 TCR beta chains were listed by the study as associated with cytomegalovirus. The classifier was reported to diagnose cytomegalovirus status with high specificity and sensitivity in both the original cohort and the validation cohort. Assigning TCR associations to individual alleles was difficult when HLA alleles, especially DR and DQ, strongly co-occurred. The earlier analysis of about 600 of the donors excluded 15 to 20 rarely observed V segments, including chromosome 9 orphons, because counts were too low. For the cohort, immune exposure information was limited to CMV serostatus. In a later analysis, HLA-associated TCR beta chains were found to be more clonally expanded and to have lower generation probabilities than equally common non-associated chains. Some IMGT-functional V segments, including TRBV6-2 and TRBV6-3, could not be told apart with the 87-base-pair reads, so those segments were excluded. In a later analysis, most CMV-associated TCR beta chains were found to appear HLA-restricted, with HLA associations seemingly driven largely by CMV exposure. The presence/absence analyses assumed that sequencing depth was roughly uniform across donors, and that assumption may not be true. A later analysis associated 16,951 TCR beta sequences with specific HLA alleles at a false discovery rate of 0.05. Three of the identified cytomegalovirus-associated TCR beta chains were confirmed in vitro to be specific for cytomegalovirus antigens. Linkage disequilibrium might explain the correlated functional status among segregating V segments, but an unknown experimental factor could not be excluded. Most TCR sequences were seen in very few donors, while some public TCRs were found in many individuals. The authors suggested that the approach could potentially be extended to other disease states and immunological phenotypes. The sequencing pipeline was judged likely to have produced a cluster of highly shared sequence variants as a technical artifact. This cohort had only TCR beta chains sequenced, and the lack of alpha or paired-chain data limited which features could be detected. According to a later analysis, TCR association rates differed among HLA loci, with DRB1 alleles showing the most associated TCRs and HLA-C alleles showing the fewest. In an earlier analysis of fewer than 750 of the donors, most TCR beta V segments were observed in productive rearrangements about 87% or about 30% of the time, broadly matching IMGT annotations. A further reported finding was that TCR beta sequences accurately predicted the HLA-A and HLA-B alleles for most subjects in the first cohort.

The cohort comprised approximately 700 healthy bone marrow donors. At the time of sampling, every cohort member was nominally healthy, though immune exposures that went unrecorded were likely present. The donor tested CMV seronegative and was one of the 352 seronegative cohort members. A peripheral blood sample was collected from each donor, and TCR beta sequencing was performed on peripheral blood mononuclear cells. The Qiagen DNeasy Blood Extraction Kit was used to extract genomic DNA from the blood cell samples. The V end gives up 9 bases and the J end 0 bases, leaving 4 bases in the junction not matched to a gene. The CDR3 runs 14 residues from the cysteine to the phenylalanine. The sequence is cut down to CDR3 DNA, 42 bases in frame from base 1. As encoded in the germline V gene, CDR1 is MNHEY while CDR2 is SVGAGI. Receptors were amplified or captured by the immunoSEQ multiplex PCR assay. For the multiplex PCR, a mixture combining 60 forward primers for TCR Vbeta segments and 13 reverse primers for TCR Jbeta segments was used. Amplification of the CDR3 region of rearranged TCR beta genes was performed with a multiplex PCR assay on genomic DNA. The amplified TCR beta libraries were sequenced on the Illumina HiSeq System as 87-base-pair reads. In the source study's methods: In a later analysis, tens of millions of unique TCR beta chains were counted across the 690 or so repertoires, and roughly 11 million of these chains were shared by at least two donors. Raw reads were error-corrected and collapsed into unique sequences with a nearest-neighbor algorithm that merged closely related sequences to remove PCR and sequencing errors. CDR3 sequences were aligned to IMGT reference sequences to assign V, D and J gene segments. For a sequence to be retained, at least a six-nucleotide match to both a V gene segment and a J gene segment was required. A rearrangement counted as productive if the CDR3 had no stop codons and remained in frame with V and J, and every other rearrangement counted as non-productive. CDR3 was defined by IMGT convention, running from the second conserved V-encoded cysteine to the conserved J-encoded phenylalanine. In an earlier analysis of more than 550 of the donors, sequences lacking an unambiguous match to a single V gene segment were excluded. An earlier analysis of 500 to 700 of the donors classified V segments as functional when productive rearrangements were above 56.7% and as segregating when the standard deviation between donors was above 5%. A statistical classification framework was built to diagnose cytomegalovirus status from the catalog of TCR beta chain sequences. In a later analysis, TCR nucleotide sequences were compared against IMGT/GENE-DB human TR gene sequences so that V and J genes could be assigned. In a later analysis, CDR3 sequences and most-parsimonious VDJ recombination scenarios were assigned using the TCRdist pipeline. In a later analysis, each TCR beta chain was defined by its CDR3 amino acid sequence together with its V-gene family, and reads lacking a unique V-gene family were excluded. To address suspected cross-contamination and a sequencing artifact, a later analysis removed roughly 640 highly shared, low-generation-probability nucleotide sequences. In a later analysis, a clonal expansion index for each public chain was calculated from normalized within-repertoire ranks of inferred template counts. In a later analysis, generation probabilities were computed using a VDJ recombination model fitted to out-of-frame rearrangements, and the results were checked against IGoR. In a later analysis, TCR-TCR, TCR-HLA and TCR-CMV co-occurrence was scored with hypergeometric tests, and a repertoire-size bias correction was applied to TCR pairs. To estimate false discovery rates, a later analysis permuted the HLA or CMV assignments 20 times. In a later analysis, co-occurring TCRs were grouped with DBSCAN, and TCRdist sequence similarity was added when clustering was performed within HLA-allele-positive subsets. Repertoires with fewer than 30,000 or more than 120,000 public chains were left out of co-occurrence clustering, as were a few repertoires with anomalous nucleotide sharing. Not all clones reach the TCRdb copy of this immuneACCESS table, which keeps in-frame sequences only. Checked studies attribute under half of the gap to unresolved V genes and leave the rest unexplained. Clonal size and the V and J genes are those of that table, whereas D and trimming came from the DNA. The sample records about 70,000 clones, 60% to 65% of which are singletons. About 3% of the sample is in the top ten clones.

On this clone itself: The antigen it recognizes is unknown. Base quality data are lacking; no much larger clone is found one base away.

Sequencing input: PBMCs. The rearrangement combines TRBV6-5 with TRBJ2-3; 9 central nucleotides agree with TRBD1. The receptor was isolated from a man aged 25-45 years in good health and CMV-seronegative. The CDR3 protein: CARTGGDSTDTQYF. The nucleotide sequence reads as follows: TGTGCCAGGACAGGGGGAGATAGCACAGATACGCAGTATTTT.